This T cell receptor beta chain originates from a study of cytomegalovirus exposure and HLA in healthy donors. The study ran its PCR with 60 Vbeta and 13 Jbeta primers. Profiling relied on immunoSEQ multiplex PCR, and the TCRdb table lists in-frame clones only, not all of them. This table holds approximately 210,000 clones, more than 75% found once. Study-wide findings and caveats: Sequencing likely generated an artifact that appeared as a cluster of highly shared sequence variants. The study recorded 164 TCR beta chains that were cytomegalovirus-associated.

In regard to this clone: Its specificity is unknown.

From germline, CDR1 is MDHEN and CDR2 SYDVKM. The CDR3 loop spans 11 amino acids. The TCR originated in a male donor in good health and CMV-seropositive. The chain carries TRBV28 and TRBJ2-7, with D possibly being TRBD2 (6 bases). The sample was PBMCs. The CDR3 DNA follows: TGTGTTAGCGGCCGCGCCTACGAGCAGTACTTC. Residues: CVSGRAYEQYF.